One and the same sample provided the 27 T cell receptor beta chains below, sequenced in a study of molecular identifiers for immune sequencing clone quantification. TCRdb re-called the PCR reads through MiXCR, storing one row per CDR3 protein. This table has more than 450,000 distinct CDR3 sequences, roughly 25% appearing once. Sequenced: naive CD8+ T cells from blood, with Jurkat cell RNA spiked in. Subset indicated: FACS-sorted CD8+CD4-CCR7+CD45RA+ naive T cells. Receptors were obtained from a human donor in good health. Some libraries in this study had Jurkat cell RNA spiked in.

Details on this clonotype: This clone may be a read error of a much larger clone one base away. This CDR3 fails to terminate in the conserved phenylalanine or tryptophan, so it likely reflects a read error. CDR3 residues: CAWSVMSDTQYL. DNA for the CDR3: TGTGCCTGGAGTGTAATGTCAGATACGCAGTATTTG. The rearrangement joins TRBV30 to TRBJ2-3, with D uncertain. The CDR3 has 12 amino acids. CDR1 is GTSNPN, CDR2 SVGIG, per germline (reference sequence). Trimming stripped 0 bases from V and 4 bases from J, with 5 bases between.

This clonotype occurred many times. The V call is TRBV5-1, the J call TRBJ2-7; D is possibly TRBD1 or TRBD2 (5 bases each). The CDR3 extends over 13 amino acids. Trimming removed 5 bases from V and 0 bases from J, with 9 bases in between. CDR1 is SGHRS, CDR2 YFSETQ, per germline. The CDR3 DNA sequence: TGCGCCAGCAGAGGGACGGTCTCCTACGAGCAGTACTTC. Residues: CASRGTVSYEQYF.

Only a few counts were recorded for this clonotype. The V and J genes are TRBV30 and TRBJ1-5, with D unclear. The CDR3 has 14 residues. Per germline, CDR1 GTSNPN and CDR2 SVGIG (reference sequence). V was trimmed by 0 bases and J by 4 bases, leaving 10 bases between them. The CDR3 sequence: CAWSVGQPNQPQHF. The CDR3 region has the DNA TGTGCCTGGAGTGTCGGGCAGCCAAATCAGCCCCAGCATTTT. The full variable domain, in which reference TRBV30 and TRBJ1-5 provide the parts outside the CDR3, is SQTIHQWPATLVQPVGSPLSLECTVEGTSNPNLYWYRQAAGRGLQLLFYSVGIGQISSEVPQNLSASRPQDRQFILSSKKLLLSDSGFYLCAWSVGQPNQPQHFGDGTRLSIL.

This chain connects TRBV27 to TRBJ1-2; perhaps TRBD1 as D (6 bases). V shed 5 bases and J shed 6 bases, with 13 bases lying between them. Per the germline V gene, CDR1 is MNHEY and CDR2 is SMNVEV (reference sequence). The length of the CDR3 is 13 residues. The CDR3: CASSPTGIDGYTF. CDR3 nucleotide sequence: TGTGCCAGCAGTCCCACAGGGATCGATGGCTACACCTTC.

This rearrangement joins TRBV20-1 to TRBJ1-6; a weak D match, TRBD1 (5 bases). The ends were cut back, 5 bases at V and 8 bases at J, with 19 bases in the middle. The CDR3 spans 15 residues. Germline V gives CDR1 DFQATT, CDR2 SNEGSKA (reference sequence). This CDR3 is CSASRLDRVDSPLHF. The CDR3 DNA reads TGCAGTGCTTCGCGTCTCGACAGAGTAGATTCACCCCTCCACTTT.

Concerning this clonotype: A much larger clone differs from this one at a single base, so this may be a read error. This sequence joins TRBV7-9 and TRBJ2-5; the match to TRBD2 covers 11 bases. Germline CDR1 and CDR2: SEHNR and FQNEAQ (reference sequence). CDR3 size: 16 residues. The DNA for the CDR3 is TGTGCCAGCAGCCGCCGGACTAGCGGGCACCAAGAGACCCAGTGCTTC. Translating it yields CASSRRTSGHQETQCF.

The chain recombines TRBV2 with TRBJ2-3; D gene unclear. Trimming removed 1 base from V and 0 bases from J, with 8 bases in between. Germline values: CDR1 SNHLY, CDR2 FYNNEI. This CDR3 region has 15 residues. In DNA, the CDR3 is TGTGCCAGCAGTGAAGTGGCAGGTAGCACAGATACGCAGTATTTT. Its translation: CASSEVAGSTDTQYF.

This clonotype was found many times. The chain couples TRBV28 to TRBJ2-3, with 7 bases identical to TRBD1. Germline lookup yields CDR1 MDHEN and CDR2 SYDVKM. Losses at the gene ends were 5 bases for V and 1 base for J; bases not matched to a gene: 9. The CDR3 has 16 amino acids. CDR3 bases: TGTGCCAGCAGTCCCCAGCAAGGGGGCGGCACAGATACGCAGTATTTT. Residues: CASSPQQGGGTDTQYF.

This clonotype showed up many times. CDR3 nucleotide sequence: TGTGCCAGCAGCTTGGGGGGGGTCCAAGAGACCCAGTACTTC. Its translation is CASSLGGVQETQYF. This chain joins TRBV5-4 and TRBJ2-5; weak D call: TRBD2 (6 bases). The CDR3 runs to 14 residues. V lost 0 bases, J lost 1 base, and 7 bases lay in between. Germline lookup yields CDR1 SGHNT and CDR2 YYREEE (reference sequence).

The chain combines TRBV5-3 with TRBJ1-5; 7 nucleotides line up with TRBD1. TRBV5-3 is labeled an ORF, and its function is uncertain. The J segment lost 0 bases and the V segment lost 8 bases, leaving 8 bases of the junction unmatched. The CDR3 is 15 residues long. CDR3 residues: CASSRDSHSNQPQHF. For the CDR3, the DNA is TGTGCCAGCAGCCGGGACAGCCATAGCAATCAGCCCCAGCATTTT.

In the case of this clonotype: With a much larger clone just one base away, this may be a read error. The rearrangement joins TRBV28 to TRBJ2-5, with 9 nucleotides matching TRBD1. The V and J ends lost 11 bases and 3 bases, in that order; junction bases with no gene match: 10. Germline-derived CDR1 and CDR2 are MDHEN and SYDVKM. This CDR3 is built from 14 residues. In DNA form, the CDR3 reads TGTGCCGGATCAGCCGGGACAGGGAAAGAGACCCAGTACTTC. It translates to CAGSAGTGKETQYF.

Concerning this clonotype itself: One junction end disagrees with the germline gene, perhaps due to a read error. CDR3 sequence: CASSPRVVGQGSFEQYF. The CDR3 DNA reads as TGTGCCAGCAGCCCCCGTGTTGTAGGACAGGGTTCCTTCGAGCAGTACTTC. The V call is TRBV7-9, the J call TRBJ2-7, with 8 positions matching TRBD1. The CDR3 spans 17 residues. The V gene's germline CDR1 is SEHNR and CDR2 FQNEAQ (reference sequence).

This clonotype appeared many times. The chain joins TRBV4-1 to TRBJ2-5; D is ambiguous. This CDR3 is 15 amino acids long. CDR1 and CDR2 (germline): MGHRA, YSYEKL. Trimming pared 0 bases from V and 3 bases from J, leaving 11 bases between. This chain's CDR3 is CASSQDVTLKETQYF. CDR3 nucleotide sequence: TGCGCCAGCAGCCAAGATGTGACTTTAAAAGAGACCCAGTACTTC.

This rearrangement joins TRBV7-9 to TRBJ2-3, with D unresolved. Trimming removed 8 bases at V and 14 bases at J, with 23 bases between. Germline V gene sequence: CDR1 SEHNR, CDR2 FQNEAQ (reference sequence). This CDR3 is built from 13 residues. The CDR3 DNA sequence: TGTGCCAGCCGCTCGGCAATTACAGCTCCGCCGTATTTT. The encoded protein is CASRSAITAPPYF.

Of note for this clonotype: A single base separates this from a much larger clone, so it may be a read error. V usage is TRBV28 and J usage is TRBJ2-7; possible D gene TRBD1, 5 bases. The length of the CDR3 is 13 residues. CDR1 and CDR2 from the germline V gene are MDHEN and SYDVKM. Trimming took 8 bases from V and 2 from J, leaving 13 bases between them. The CDR3, as DNA: TGTGCCAGCGGTGCTCGACAGCCCTACGAGCAGTACTTC. Translated: CASGARQPYEQYF.

Points on this clonotype: This may be a read error, as it is one base from a much larger clone. The V call is TRBV20-1, the J call TRBJ2-3; 10 bases fit TRBD2. In germline, CDR1 is DFQATT, CDR2 SNEGSKA (reference sequence). Trimming took 7 bases from V and 8 from J; bases not matched to a gene: 24. This CDR3 has 18 residues. CDR3 coding DNA: TGCAGTGTACCCTCCAGAGGGACTAGCGATGAGGGGCAAGCTACGCAGTATTTT. This encodes CSVPSRGTSDEGQATQYF.

The chain carries TRBV29-1 and TRBJ2-7, with 9 bases lining up with TRBD1. CDR1 SQVTM and CDR2 ANQGSEA come from the germline V gene. CDR3 length: 15 amino acids. The trim removed 5 bases at V and 4 bases at J, leaving 12 bases unmatched. CDR3 nucleotides: TGCAGCGTTTTGGGTTCCGGGACAGGGCTGTACGAGCAGTACTTC. This gives the protein CSVLGSGTGLYEQYF.

The chain recombines TRBV12-3 or TRBV12-4 with TRBJ2-7; no clear D. This CDR3 is 13 amino acids long. Between the trimmed V and J ends, which lost 3 bases and 6 bases, there was a span of 12 bases. CDR3 sequence (DNA): TGTGCCAGCAGTTTTAGCCCTGTAGGCGAGCAGTACTTC. Its translation: CASSFSPVGEQYF.

This clonotype turned up a few times. The V and J genes are TRBV28 and TRBJ2-7; 8 positions match TRBD2. V was clipped by 5 bases and J by 6 bases; unmatched bases: 9. CDR1 and CDR2 (germline): MDHEN, SYDVKM. The CDR3 loop spans 14 amino acids. The CDR3 region has the DNA TGTGCCAGCAGTAGTCGACTAGCGCCGAGCGAGCAGTACTTC. This translates into CASSSRLAPSEQYF.

This clonotype was detected ten times or more. This chain connects TRBV6-2 or TRBV6-3 to TRBJ1-5; no reliable D call. Germline V gives CDR1 MNHEY, CDR2 SVGEGT. This CDR3 region has 14 residues. V dropped 2 bases and J dropped 5 bases, with 10 bases sitting between them. The DNA for the CDR3 is TGTGCCAGCAGTTACGCGGGTTGGGATCAGCCCCAGCATTTT. The encoded protein is CASSYAGWDQPQHF.

The V and J genes are TRBV20-1 and TRBJ2-7; maybe TRBD2 (6 bases). CDR3 length equals 13 residues. Trimming took off 0 bases at V and 11 bases at J, with 17 bases between the two ends. Germline V gene data show CDR1 as DFQATT and CDR2 as SNEGSKA (reference sequence). CDR3 amino acids: CSARDRSGVYEYF. The CDR3 coding sequence is TGCAGTGCTAGAGATCGATCGGGGGTCTACGAGTACTTC.

This chain connects TRBV7-9 to TRBJ2-3; no clear D. CDR1 is SEHNR, CDR2 FQNEAQ, per germline (reference sequence). The CDR3 has 14 amino acids. Trimming cost V 4 bases and J 4 bases, with 12 bases left between them. The CDR3 protein is CASSSRNRPDTQYF. The CDR3 nucleotides read TGTGCCAGCAGCTCCCGAAACCGTCCAGATACGCAGTATTTT.

This clonotype appeared many times. V usage is TRBV4-3 and J usage is TRBJ1-1; the D gene is possibly TRBD1 (5 bases). The germline V gene encodes CDR1 LGHNA and CDR2 YSLEER. Trimming took 1 base from V and 8 from J, leaving 14 bases between them. CDR3 size: 14 residues. CDR3 amino acids: CASSQGTVNREAFF. In DNA, the CDR3 is TGCGCCAGCAGCCAAGGGACGGTCAACAGGGAAGCTTTCTTT.

Comments on this clonotype: A much larger clone differs from this one at a single base, so this may be a read error. The chain uses TRBV29-1 and TRBJ2-3, with 12 bases identical to TRBD2. The CDR3 covers 17 residues. Germline CDR1 is SQVTM and CDR2 is ANQGSEA. CDR3 protein: CSVEGLAGVSVADTQCF. The CDR3 DNA reads TGCAGCGTTGAAGGACTAGCGGGAGTCAGTGTGGCAGATACGCAGTGTTTT.

In this sample, this clonotype turned up many times. The CDR3 reads CASSFGSGGYSTDTQYF. The CDR3 coding sequence is TGTGCCAGCAGTTTCGGTAGCGGGGGATATAGCACAGATACGCAGTATTTT. This chain joins TRBV27 and TRBJ2-3; 9 nucleotides agree with TRBD2. Looked up from germline, CDR1 is MNHEY and CDR2 is SMNVEV (reference sequence). V gave up 3 bases and J gave up 0 bases; unmatched junction bases: 7. The length of the CDR3 is 17 residues.

This clonotype was recorded at least ten times. The chain has TRBV6-5 and TRBJ2-7; possibly TRBD2 for D (6 bases). Trimming removed 3 bases at V and 4 bases at J, with 13 bases between. Germline V gene data show CDR1 as MNHEY and CDR2 as SVGAGI. This CDR3 has 14 amino acids. The CDR3 bases are TGTGCCAGCAGTTATCGTTCGGGAGTGTACGAGCAGTACTTC. As protein: CASSYRSGVYEQYF.

This clonotype came up a few times. V usage is TRBV13 and J usage is TRBJ2-5; D possibly uses TRBD1 or TRBD2 (6 bases each). The V gene lost 5 bases and the J gene lost 4 bases, with 14 bases spanning the gap. Germline CDR1 is PRHDT and CDR2 is FYEKMQ (reference sequence). The CDR3 consists of 14 residues. DNA of the CDR3: TGTGCCAGCAGCCCCACGGGGGCGGTAGAGACCCAGTACTTC. Its protein product is CASSPTGAVETQYF.